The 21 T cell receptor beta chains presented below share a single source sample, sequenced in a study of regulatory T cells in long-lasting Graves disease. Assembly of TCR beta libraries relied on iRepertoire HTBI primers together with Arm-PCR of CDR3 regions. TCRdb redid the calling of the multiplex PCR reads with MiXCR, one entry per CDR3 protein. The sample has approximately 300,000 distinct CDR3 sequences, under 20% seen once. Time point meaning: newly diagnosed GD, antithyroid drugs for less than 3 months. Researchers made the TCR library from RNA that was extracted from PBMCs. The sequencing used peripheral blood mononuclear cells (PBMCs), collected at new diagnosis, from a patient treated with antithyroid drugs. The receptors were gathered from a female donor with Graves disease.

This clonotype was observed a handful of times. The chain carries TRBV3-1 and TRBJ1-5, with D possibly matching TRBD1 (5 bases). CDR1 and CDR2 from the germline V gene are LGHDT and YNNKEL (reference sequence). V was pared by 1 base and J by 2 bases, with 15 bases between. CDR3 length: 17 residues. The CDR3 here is CASSQGGTERGNQPQHF. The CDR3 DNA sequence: TGTGCCAGCAGCCAAGGTGGGACCGAGAGGGGCAATCAGCCCCAGCATTTT.

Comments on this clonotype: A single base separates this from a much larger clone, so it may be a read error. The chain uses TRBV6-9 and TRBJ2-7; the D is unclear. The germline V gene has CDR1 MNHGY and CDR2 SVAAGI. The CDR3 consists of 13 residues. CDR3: CANSYSNVYEQYF. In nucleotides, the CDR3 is TGTGCCAACAGTTACTCGAATGTTTACGAGCAGTACTTC.

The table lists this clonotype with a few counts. The CDR3 is CASRLSGISTDTQYF. The CDR3 DNA is TGTGCCAGTCGATTAAGCGGGATTAGCACAGATACGCAGTATTTT. This sequence joins TRBV27 and TRBJ2-3, with 7 bases that match TRBD2. Germline V CDR1 and CDR2: MNHEY, SMNVEV (reference sequence). V lost 9 bases and J lost 0; bases outside the gene matches: 9. This CDR3 has 15 amino acids.

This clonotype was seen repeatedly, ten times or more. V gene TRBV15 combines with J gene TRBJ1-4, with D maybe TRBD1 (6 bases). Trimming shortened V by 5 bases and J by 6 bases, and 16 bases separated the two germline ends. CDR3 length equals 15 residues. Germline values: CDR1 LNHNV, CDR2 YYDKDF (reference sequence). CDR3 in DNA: TGTGCCACCAGCCGCCCGGCCTCAGGGGATGAAAAACTGTTTTTT. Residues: CATSRPASGDEKLFF.

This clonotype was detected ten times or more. The CDR3 protein is CASSGNGITGTDTQYF. The CDR3 nucleotides read TGTGCCAGCAGTGGTAATGGAATCACCGGGACAGATACGCAGTATTTT. The J gene is TRBJ2-3, the V gene TRBV6-1; D unresolved. CDR1 and CDR2 (germline): MNHNS, SASEGT. The V end lost 4 bases, the J end lost 3 bases, and 17 bases lay between the germline ends. This CDR3 is 16 amino acids long.

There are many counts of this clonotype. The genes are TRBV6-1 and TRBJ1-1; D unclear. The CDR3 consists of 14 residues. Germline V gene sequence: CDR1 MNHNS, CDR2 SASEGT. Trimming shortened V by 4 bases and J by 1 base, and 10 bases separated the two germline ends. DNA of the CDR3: TGTGCCAGCAGTGTAGTAGCTGGGAACACTGAAGCTTTCTTT. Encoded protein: CASSVVAGNTEAFF.

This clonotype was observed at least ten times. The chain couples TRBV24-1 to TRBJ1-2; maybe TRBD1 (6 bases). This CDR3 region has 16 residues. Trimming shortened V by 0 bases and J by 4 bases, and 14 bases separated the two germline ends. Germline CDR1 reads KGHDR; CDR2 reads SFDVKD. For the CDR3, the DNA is TGTGCCACCAGTGATTTGCGGGAAGGGGACATCTATGGCTACACCTTC. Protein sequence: CATSDLREGDIYGYTF.

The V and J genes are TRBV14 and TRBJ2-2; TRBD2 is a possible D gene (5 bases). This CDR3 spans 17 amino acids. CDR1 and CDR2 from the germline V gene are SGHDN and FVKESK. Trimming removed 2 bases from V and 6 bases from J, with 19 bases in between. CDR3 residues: CASSQNRGFRGAGELFF. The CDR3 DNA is TGTGCCAGCAGCCAAAATCGGGGTTTTAGAGGCGCCGGGGAGCTGTTTTTT.

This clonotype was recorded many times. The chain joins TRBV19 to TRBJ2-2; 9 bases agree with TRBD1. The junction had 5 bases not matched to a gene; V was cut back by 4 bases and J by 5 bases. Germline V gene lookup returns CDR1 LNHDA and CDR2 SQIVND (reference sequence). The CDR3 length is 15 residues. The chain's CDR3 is CASSRDRGRTGELFF. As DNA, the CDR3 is TGTGCCAGTAGTAGAGACAGGGGGAGGACCGGGGAGCTGTTTTTT.

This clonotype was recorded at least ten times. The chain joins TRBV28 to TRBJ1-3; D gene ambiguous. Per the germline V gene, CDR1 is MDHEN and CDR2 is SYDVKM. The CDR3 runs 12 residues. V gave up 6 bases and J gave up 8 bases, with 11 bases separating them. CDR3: CASRTGSDTIYF. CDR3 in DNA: TGTGCCAGCAGAACGGGTTCGGACACCATATATTTT.

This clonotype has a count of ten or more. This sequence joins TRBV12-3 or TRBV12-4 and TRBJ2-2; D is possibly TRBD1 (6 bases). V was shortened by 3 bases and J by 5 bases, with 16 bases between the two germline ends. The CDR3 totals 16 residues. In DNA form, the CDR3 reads TGTGCCAGCAGTTTTGGATGGCGTCAGGGGACCGGGGAGCTGTTTTTT. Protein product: CASSFGWRQGTGELFF.

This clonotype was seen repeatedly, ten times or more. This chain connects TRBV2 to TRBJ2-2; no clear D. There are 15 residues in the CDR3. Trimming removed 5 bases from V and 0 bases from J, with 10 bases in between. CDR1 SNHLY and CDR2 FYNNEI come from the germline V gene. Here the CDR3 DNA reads TGTGCCAGCAGTAAGACTCCAGCGAACACCGGGGAGCTGTTTTTT. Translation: CASSKTPANTGELFF.

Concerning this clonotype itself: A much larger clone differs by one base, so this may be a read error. Written as DNA, the CDR3 is TGTGCCTGGAACACAGGAACCTACGGGCAGTACTTC. This encodes CAWNTGTYGQYF. The chain employs TRBV30 and TRBJ2-7; a weak D match, TRBD1 (5 bases). From germline, CDR1 is GTSNPN and CDR2 SVGIG (reference sequence). The CDR3 contains 12 residues.

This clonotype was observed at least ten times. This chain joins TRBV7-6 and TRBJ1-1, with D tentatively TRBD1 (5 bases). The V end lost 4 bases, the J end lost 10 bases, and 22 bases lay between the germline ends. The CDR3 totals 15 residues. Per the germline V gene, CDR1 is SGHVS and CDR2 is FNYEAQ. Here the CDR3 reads CASSSARGGLLRAFF. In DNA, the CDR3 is TGTGCCAGCAGCTCCGCCCGGGGGGGATTGTTGAGAGCTTTCTTT.

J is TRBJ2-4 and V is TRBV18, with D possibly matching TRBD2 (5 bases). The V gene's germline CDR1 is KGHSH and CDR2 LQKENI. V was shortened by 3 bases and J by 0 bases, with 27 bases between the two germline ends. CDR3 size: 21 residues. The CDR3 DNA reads TGTGCCAGCTCACCTACCCGCGGGTACTACCATGTTGGAATAGCCAAAAACATTCAGTACTTC. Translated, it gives CASSPTRGYYHVGIAKNIQYF.

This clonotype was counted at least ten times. The CDR3 region is CASSLAGGLRSGNTIYF. The CDR3 bases are TGTGCCAGCAGTTTAGCCGGGGGCCTTCGCTCTGGAAACACCATATATTTT. The chain carries TRBV12-3 or TRBV12-4 and TRBJ1-3; possible D gene TRBD1, 6 bases. Trimming pared 0 bases from V and 0 bases from J, leaving 12 bases between. The CDR3 length is 17 residues.

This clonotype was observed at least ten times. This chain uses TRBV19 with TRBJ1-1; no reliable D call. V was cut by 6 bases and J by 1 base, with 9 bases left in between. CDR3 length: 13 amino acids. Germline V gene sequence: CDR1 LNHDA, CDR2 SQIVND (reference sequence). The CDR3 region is CASSRATNTEAFF. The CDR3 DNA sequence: TGTGCCAGTAGCCGGGCCACGAACACTGAAGCTTTCTTT.

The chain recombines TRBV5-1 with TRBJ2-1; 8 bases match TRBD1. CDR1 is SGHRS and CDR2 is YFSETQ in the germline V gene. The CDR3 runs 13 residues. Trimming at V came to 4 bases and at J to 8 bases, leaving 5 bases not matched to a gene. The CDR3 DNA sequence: TGCGCCAGCAGCCCGACAGGGGTCCATGAGCAGTTCTTC. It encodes CASSPTGVHEQFF.

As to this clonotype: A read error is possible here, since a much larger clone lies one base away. CDR3 coding DNA: TGTGCCAGCAGCTTAAAAGAAAAACTGTTTTTT. Protein: CASSLKEKLFF. The rearrangement joins TRBV7-9 to TRBJ1-4; no clear D gene. Between the trimmed V and J ends, which lost 2 bases and 8 bases, there was a span of 3 bases. The CDR3 is made up of 11 amino acids. Germline V gene lookup returns CDR1 SEHNR and CDR2 FQNEAQ (reference sequence). Full variable domain (missing parts from reference TRBV7-9 and TRBJ1-4): DTGVSQNPRHKITKRGQNVTFRCDPISEHNRLYWYRQTLGQGPEFLTYFQNEAQLEKSRLLSDRFSAERPKGSFSTLEIQRTEQGDSAMYLCASSLKEKLFFGSGTQLSVL.

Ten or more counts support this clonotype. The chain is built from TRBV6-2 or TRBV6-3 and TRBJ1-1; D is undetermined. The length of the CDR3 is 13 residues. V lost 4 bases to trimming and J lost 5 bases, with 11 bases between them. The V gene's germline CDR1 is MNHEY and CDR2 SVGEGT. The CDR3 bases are TGTGCCAGCAGTTTCGTAGGGAGAACTGAAGCTTTCTTT. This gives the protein CASSFVGRTEAFF.

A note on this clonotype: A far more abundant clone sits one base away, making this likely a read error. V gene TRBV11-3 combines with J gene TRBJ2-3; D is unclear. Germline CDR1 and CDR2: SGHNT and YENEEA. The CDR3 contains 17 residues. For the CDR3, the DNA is TGTGCCGGCAGCATCGCGCAGATTACGACTAGCACAGATACGCAGTATTTT. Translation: CAGSIAQITTSTDTQYF.